The entry that follows covers one T cell receptor beta chain sequence. The data belong to a study of shared clonotypes between healthy human individuals. The authors ran the assay at deep level. This table comes from immunoSEQ multiplex PCR, and its TCRdb copy is limited to in-frame clones, with some not included. The sample records over 1.4 million clones, roughly 96% being singletons. The V gene's germline CDR1 is KGHSH and CDR2 LQKENI. The CDR3 has 13 residues. The J segment lost 5 bases and the V segment lost 9 bases, leaving 8 bases of the junction unmatched. The rearrangement uses TRBV18 and TRBJ1-2, with 8 nucleotides matching TRBD1. The TCR originated in a man aged 30-40 years in good health. The source material was naive CD4+ T cells sorted from blood. The subset was: CD45RA+ positively selected. The CDR3 nucleotides are TGTGCCAGTTACCCAACAGGGGGTTATGGCTACACCTTC. As protein: CASYPTGGYGYTF.